Listed below are T cell receptor beta chains from one sample, sequenced in a study of monozygotic twins with inflammatory bowel disease. TCRdb re-called the 5' RACE reads and gives one entry per CDR3 protein, without DNA. This repertoire comprises 300,000 to 450,000 distinct CDR3 sequences; its ten largest clones make up approximately 2.4%. Sequences were obtained from blood. Receptor source: a human donor with ulcerative colitis or Crohn's disease, or a healthy co-twin of an affected twin (not recorded which). The CDR3 runs from the conserved cysteine through the conserved F or W.

j_call cdr3_length v_call cdr3_aa
TRBJ2-1 14 TRBV11-3 CASSLDQWGLEQFF
TRBJ1-1 12 TRBV6-2/TRBV6-3 CASSSTVIEAFF
TRBJ2-1 11 TRBV11-1 CASSVSTEQFF
TRBJ2-3 17 TRBV5-1 CASSAQLAGSSTDTQYF
TRBJ2-7 13 TRBV7-2 CASSPQAAPRWHF
TRBJ1-5 15 TRBV5-6 CASSLGYSQNQPQHF
TRBJ2-1 12 TRBV7-9 CASKGLAGGQFF
TRBJ1-1 13 TRBV4-2 CASSQSVYTEAFF
TRBJ2-3 16 TRBV3-1 CASSQDGRVGADTQYF
TRBJ2-1 16 TRBV5-5 CASSLAASGGHNEQFF
TRBJ1-2 14 TRBV12-3/TRBV12-4 CASTVTGGIDGYTF
TRBJ2-7 14 TRBV28 CASSPRVPPYEQYF
TRBJ2-1 14 TRBV20-1 CSARYGTSYNEQFF
TRBJ2-3 13 TRBV29-1 CSAIAGVRDTQYF
TRBJ2-3 11 TRBV2 CASSEFDTQYF
TRBJ1-5 16 TRBV6-1 CASSPKDRGLNQPQHF
TRBJ2-3 15 TRBV14 CASSQDRDRGNTQYF
TRBJ1-6 14 TRBV6-2/TRBV6-3 CASSYIAEASPLHF
TRBJ2-5 15 TRBV28 CASSPGETGKETQYF
TRBJ1-6 13 TRBV28 CASGTGENSPLHF
TRBJ2-1 14 TRBV2 CASRSDRDYNEQFF
TRBJ2-4 13 TRBV10-3 CAISGGQINIQYF
TRBJ2-2 13 TRBV11-3 CASSLSWTGELFF
TRBJ2-1 15 TRBV4-3 CASSQPPAGDNEQFF